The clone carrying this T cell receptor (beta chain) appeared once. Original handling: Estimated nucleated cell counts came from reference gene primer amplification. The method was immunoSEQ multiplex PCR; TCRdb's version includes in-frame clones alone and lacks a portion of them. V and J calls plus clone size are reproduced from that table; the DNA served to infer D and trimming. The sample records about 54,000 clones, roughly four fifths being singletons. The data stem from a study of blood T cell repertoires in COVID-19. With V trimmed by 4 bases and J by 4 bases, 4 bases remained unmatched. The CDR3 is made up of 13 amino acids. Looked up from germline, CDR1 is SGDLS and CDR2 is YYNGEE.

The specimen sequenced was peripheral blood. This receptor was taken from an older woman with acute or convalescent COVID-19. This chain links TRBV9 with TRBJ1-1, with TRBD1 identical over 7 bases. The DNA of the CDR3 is TGTGCCAGCAGCCCTACAGGGGTCACTGAAGCTTTCTTT. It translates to CASSPTGVTEAFF.